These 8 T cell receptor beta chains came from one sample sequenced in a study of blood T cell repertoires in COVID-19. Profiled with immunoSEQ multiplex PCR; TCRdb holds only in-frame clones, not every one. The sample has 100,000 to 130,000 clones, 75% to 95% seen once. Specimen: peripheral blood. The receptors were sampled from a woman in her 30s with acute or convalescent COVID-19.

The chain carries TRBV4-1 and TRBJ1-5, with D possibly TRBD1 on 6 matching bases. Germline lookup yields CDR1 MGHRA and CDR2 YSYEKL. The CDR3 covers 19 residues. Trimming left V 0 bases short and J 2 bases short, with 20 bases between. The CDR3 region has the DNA TGCGCCAGCAGCCAAGATCCGACCAGGGGATCTTTGGGCAATCAGCCCCAGCATTTT. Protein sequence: CASSQDPTRGSLGNQPQHF.

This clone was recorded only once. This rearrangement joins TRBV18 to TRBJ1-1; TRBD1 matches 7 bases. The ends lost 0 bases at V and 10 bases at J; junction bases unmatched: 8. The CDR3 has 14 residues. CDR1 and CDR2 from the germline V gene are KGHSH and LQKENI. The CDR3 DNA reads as TGTGCCAGCTCACCACCTCAAGGGGGCGATCGAGCTTTCTTT. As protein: CASSPPQGGDRAFF.

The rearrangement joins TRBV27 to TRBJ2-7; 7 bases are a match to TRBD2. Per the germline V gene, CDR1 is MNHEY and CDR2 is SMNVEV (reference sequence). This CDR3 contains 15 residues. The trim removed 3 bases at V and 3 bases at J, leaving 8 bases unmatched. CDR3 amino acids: CASSFGWGGGYEQYF. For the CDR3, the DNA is TGTGCCAGCAGTTTTGGTTGGGGGGGAGGCTACGAGCAGTACTTC.

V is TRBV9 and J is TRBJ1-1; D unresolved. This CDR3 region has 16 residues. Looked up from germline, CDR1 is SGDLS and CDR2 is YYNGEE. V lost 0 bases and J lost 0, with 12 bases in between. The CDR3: CASSVGWSELNTEAFF. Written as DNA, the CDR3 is TGTGCCAGCAGCGTAGGATGGTCGGAGCTGAACACTGAAGCTTTCTTT.

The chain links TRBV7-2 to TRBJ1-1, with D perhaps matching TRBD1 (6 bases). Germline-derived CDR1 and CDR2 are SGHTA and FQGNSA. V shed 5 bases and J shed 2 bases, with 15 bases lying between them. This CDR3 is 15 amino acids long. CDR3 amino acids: CASSQGLGGNTEAFF. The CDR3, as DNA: TGTGCCAGCAGCCAGGGGTTAGGGGGTAACACTGAAGCTTTCTTT. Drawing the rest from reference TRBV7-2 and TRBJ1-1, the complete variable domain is GAGVSQSPSNKVTEKGKDVELRCDPISGHTALYWYRQSLGQGLEFLIYFQGNSAPDKSGLPSDRFSAERTGGSVSTLTIQRTQQEDSAVYLCASSQGLGGNTEAFFGQGTRLTVV.

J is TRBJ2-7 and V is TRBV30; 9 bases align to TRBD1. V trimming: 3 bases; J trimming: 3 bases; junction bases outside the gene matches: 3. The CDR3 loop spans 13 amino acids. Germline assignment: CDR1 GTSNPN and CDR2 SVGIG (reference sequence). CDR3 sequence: CAWSPGQGYEQYF. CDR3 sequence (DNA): TGTGCCTGGAGCCCGGGACAGGGCTACGAGCAGTACTTC. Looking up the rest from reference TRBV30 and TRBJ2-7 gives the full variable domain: SQTIHQWPATLVQPVGSPLSLECTVEGTSNPNLYWYRQAAGRGLQLLFYSVGIGQISSEVPQNLSASRPQDRQFILSSKKLLLSDSGFYLCAWSPGQGYEQYFGPGTRLTVT.

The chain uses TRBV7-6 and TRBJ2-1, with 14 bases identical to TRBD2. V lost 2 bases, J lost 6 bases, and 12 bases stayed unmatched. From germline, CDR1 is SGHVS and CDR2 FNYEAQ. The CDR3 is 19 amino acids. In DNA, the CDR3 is TGTGCCAGCAGCTTATTCGACGATAAGGGACTAGCGGGAGTCAATGAGCAGTTCTTC. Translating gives CASSLFDDKGLAGVNEQFF.

CDR3 in amino acids: CATSASFSGTGLDEQYF. CDR3 coding DNA: TGTGCCACCAGTGCCTCCTTTTCCGGGACAGGGCTCGACGAGCAGTACTTC. The rearrangement joins TRBV24-1 to TRBJ2-7, with 9 bases fitting TRBD1. The CDR3 contains 17 residues. Germline trimming cut 5 bases from V and 5 bases from J; bases unmatched to any gene: 15. Germline CDR1 reads KGHDR; CDR2 reads SFDVKD.